Shown below are 17 T cell receptor beta chains from a single sample sequenced in a study of cytomegalovirus exposure and HLA in healthy donors. Sequencing was performed with immunoSEQ multiplex PCR; in TCRdb, only in-frame clones are kept and a portion is missing. The sample has 120,000 to 150,000 clones, about 87% seen once; the top ten hold about 4.9%. Sample: PBMCs. The receptor source for this set is a young man in good health and CMV-seropositive.

This clone was detected only once. The chain couples TRBV6-1 to TRBJ1-1; D is perhaps TRBD1 (6 bases). Between the trimmed V and J ends, which lost 2 bases and 0 bases, there was a span of 16 bases. CDR3 size: 17 residues. CDR1 and CDR2 (germline): MNHNS, SASEGT. The CDR3 nucleotides read TGTGCCAGCAGTGAAAGGGGGTGGGCGAGCATGAACACTGAAGCTTTCTTT. Translation gives CASSERGWASMNTEAFF.

This clone was counted many times. V is TRBV18 and J is TRBJ1-1, with D possibly matching TRBD1 (5 bases). The CDR3 extends over 15 amino acids. V lost 3 bases and J lost 1, with 12 bases in between. CDR1 is KGHSH and CDR2 is LQKENI in the germline V gene. Here the CDR3 DNA reads TGTGCCAGCTCACCCTTACAGGACACGAACACTGAAGCTTTCTTT. This gives the protein CASSPLQDTNTEAFF.

The V gene is TRBV28, the J gene TRBJ1-5; D perhaps matches TRBD1 (5 bases). V was trimmed by 5 bases and J by 6 bases, leaving 14 bases between them. The CDR3 runs to 14 residues. CDR1 and CDR2 (germline): MDHEN, SYDVKM. Here the CDR3 reads CASSTRIGVQPQHF. DNA for the CDR3: TGTGCCAGCAGTACCCGTATAGGGGTTCAGCCCCAGCATTTT. Supplemented by reference TRBV28 and TRBJ1-5, the full variable domain reads DVKVTQSSRYLVKRTGEKVFLECVQDMDHENMFWYRQDPGLGLRLIYFSYDVKMKEKGDIPEGYSVSREKKERFSLILESASTNQTSMYLCASSTRIGVQPQHFGDGTRLSIL.

The chain has TRBV5-5 and TRBJ2-7; no clear D gene. The V end lost 4 bases, the J end lost 2 bases, and 13 bases lay between the germline ends. CDR1 SGHKS and CDR2 YYEKEE come from the germline V gene (reference sequence). CDR3 length equals 14 residues. In DNA, the CDR3 is TGTGCCAGCAGCGTCGTTGAAACTGCCTACGAGCAGTACTTC. This gives the protein CASSVVETAYEQYF.

The CDR3 nucleotides read TGTGCCACCAGCAGAGATCTGCGATCCCGATACAATGAGCAGTTCTTC. It translates to CATSRDLRSRYNEQFF. The chain uses TRBV15 and TRBJ2-1; no definite D call. The CDR3 is 16 residues long. The germline V gene has CDR1 LNHNV and CDR2 YYDKDF (reference sequence). The ends were cut back, 0 bases at V and 4 bases at J, with 13 bases in the middle.

The chain employs TRBV5-8 and TRBJ1-5, with D perhaps TRBD1 (5 bases). Trimming took 4 bases from V and 3 from J, leaving 8 bases between them. Germline V gene sequence: CDR1 SGHTS, CDR2 YDEGEE. The length of the CDR3 is 13 residues. Here the CDR3 reads CASSLTVNQPQHF. For the CDR3, the DNA is TGTGCCAGCAGCCTGACAGTCAATCAGCCCCAGCATTTT.

The sample holds one count of this clone. V gene TRBV27 combines with J gene TRBJ2-2; D possibly corresponds to TRBD1 (6 bases). The V gene lost 8 bases and the J gene lost 0 bases, with 13 bases spanning the gap. CDR1 MNHEY and CDR2 SMNVEV come from the germline V gene (reference sequence). The CDR3 is 15 residues long. DNA of the CDR3: TGTGCCAGCCGCAAGGGGGTCGCGAACACCGGGGAGCTGTTTTTT. This codes for CASRKGVANTGELFF.

The chain couples TRBV2 to TRBJ2-2, with D maybe TRBD2 (6 bases). The V end lost 5 bases, the J end lost 0 bases, and 13 bases lay between the germline ends. This CDR3 is 16 amino acids long. Germline V lookup: CDR1 SNHLY, CDR2 FYNNEI. The CDR3 DNA reads as TGTGCCAGCAGTAGAACTAGCTTCGCGAACACCGGGGAGCTGTTTTTT. It encodes CASSRTSFANTGELFF.

The gene calls are TRBV11-2 and TRBJ1-2, with D possibly TRBD1 on 6 matching bases. The CDR3 runs 13 residues. Germline CDR1 reads SGHAT; CDR2 reads FQNNGV. With 3 bases removed from V and 6 bases from J, the gap between germline ends came to 11 bases. CDR3 nucleotides: TGTGCCAGCAGCTTGCACAGGGAGAATGGCTACACCTTC. This translates into CASSLHRENGYTF.

This rearrangement joins TRBV6-1 to TRBJ1-4; 7 positions agree with TRBD1. Germline loops: CDR1 MNHNS, CDR2 SASEGT. Trimming took 4 bases from V and 7 from J; bases not matched to a gene: 9. This CDR3 contains 15 residues. CDR3 loop: CASSARDSRIEKLFF. CDR3 coding DNA: TGTGCCAGCAGTGCCCGGGACAGCCGAATTGAAAAACTGTTTTTT.

This clone showed up just a few times. J is TRBJ1-1 and V is TRBV5-4, with unresolved D. CDR1 SGHNT and CDR2 YYREEE come from the germline V gene (reference sequence). With 5 bases removed from V and 0 bases from J, the gap between germline ends came to 14 bases. This CDR3 region has 15 residues. This CDR3 is CASRRSDGMNTEAFF. CDR3 sequence (DNA): TGTGCCAGCAGAAGGAGTGACGGTATGAACACTGAAGCTTTCTTT.

The chain uses TRBV9 and TRBJ1-4; TRBD1 matches at 9 bases. V trimming: 4 bases; J trimming: 6 bases; junction bases outside the gene matches: 7. The CDR3 consists of 15 residues. Germline loops: CDR1 SGDLS, CDR2 YYNGEE. CDR3 residues: CASSPHRGRDEKLFF. The CDR3 nucleotides read TGTGCCAGCAGCCCCCACAGGGGGCGCGATGAAAAACTGTTTTTT.

This chain connects TRBV5-1 to TRBJ1-2, with TRBD1 as a possible D gene (5 bases). The V end lost 0 bases, the J end lost 7 bases, and 10 bases lay between the germline ends. CDR1 is SGHRS and CDR2 is YFSETQ in the germline V gene. The CDR3 has 13 residues. This CDR3 reads CASSLELGGGYTF. For the CDR3, the DNA is TGCGCCAGCAGCTTGGAGTTGGGGGGTGGCTACACCTTC.

This chain connects TRBV2 to TRBJ2-7, with a tentative D call TRBD1 (7 bases). V was pared by 4 bases and J by 5 bases, with 12 bases between. The germline CDR1 and CDR2 sequences are SNHLY and FYNNEI. The CDR3 has 13 residues. CDR3 sequence: CASSAQGRNEQYF. The CDR3 region has the DNA TGTGCCAGCAGTGCACAGGGGAGGAACGAGCAGTACTTC.

The chain links TRBV29-1 to TRBJ2-7; D is possibly TRBD2 (5 bases). The CDR3 covers 12 residues. CDR1 and CDR2 (germline): SQVTM, ANQGSEA. V gave up 4 bases and J gave up 7 bases, with 14 bases separating them. The CDR3 nucleotides are TGCAGCGTTGTTCCTCTCACGGGGGAGCAGTACTTC. Translating gives CSVVPLTGEQYF.

This rearrangement joins TRBV28 to TRBJ2-5; 9 nucleotides match TRBD2. CDR3 length equals 15 residues. V lost 2 bases to trimming and J lost 4 bases; unmatched junction nucleotides: 5. Germline-derived CDR1 and CDR2 are MDHEN and SYDVKM. CDR3 region: CASSLGGGAPETQYF. The CDR3 DNA reads TGTGCCAGCAGTTTAGGCGGGGGGGCTCCAGAGACCCAGTACTTC.

The chain combines TRBV27 with TRBJ1-2; maybe TRBD1 (6 bases). CDR3 length equals 13 residues. CDR1 is MNHEY, CDR2 SMNVEV, per germline (reference sequence). V lost 2 bases and J 4 bases, leaving 8 bases between the germline ends. The CDR3 DNA sequence: TGTGCCAGCAGTTTAGGACAGTTCTATGGCTACACCTTC. It specifies CASSLGQFYGYTF.